The 32 T cell receptor beta chains below come from one sample, sequenced in a study of cytomegalovirus exposure and HLA in healthy donors. The PCR ran on 60 Vbeta and 13 Jbeta primers. The assay was immunoSEQ multiplex PCR, and TCRdb's table has in-frame clones only and misses some. Of 85,000 to 120,000 clones in the sample, just over 70% were seen once. Source material: PBMCs. The origin of the receptors is a boy between 10 and 17 years old in good health and CMV-seronegative.

This rearrangement joins TRBV5-1 to TRBJ2-5; TRBD1 is a possible D gene (6 bases). CDR3 length equals 13 residues. V lost 4 bases and J 5 bases, leaving 12 bases between the germline ends. Germline V gives CDR1 SGHRS, CDR2 YFSETQ. The CDR3 sequence: CASSPGTTETQYF. The CDR3 DNA reads TGCGCCAGCAGCCCCGGGACAACCGAGACCCAGTACTTC.

CDR3 region: CASSLTVANTEAFF. The CDR3 DNA reads TGTGCCAGCAGCTTAACGGTGGCAAACACTGAAGCTTTCTTT. The V gene is TRBV7-3, the J gene TRBJ1-1; D remains ambiguous. CDR3 size: 14 residues. The ends were cut back, 0 bases at V and 2 bases at J, with 7 bases in the middle. Germline CDR1 is SGHTA and CDR2 is FQGTGA.

The V and J genes are TRBV7-3 and TRBJ2-3; weak D call: TRBD1 (6 bases). The V gene's germline CDR1 is SGHTA and CDR2 FQGTGA. This CDR3 is built from 13 residues. Trimming stripped 6 bases from V and 5 bases from J, with 12 bases between. CDR3 coding DNA: TGTGCCAGCAGTAAGGGGGTAATAGATACGCAGTATTTT. This translates into CASSKGVIDTQYF.

The CDR3 spells CASTLIQGSGELFF. The CDR3 nucleotides read TGTGCCAGCACTTTAATCCAGGGATCCGGGGAGCTGTTTTTT. The V and J genes are TRBV6-6 and TRBJ2-2; D is perhaps TRBD1 (5 bases). The germline V gene encodes CDR1 MNHNY and CDR2 SVGAGI (reference sequence). V was clipped by 7 bases and J by 6 bases, with 15 bases between them. There are 14 residues in the CDR3.

Here the CDR3 DNA reads TGCAGCGGCTACAGGGGCAACGAGCAGTACTTC. Translation gives CSGYRGNEQYF. This chain connects TRBV29-1 to TRBJ2-7, with TRBD1 identical over 7 bases. V lost 7 bases to trimming and J lost 5 bases; unmatched junction nucleotides: 5. CDR1 is SQVTM, CDR2 ANQGSEA, per germline. There are 11 residues in the CDR3.

The gene calls are TRBV5-1 and TRBJ2-1, with D uncertain. V shed 1 base and J shed 12 bases, with 17 bases lying between them. Germline CDR1 reads SGHRS; CDR2 reads YFSETQ. The CDR3 runs to 14 residues. The CDR3 loop reads CASSLRHESSSQFF. CDR3 coding DNA: TGCGCCAGCAGCTTGCGTCATGAATCGAGTTCGCAGTTCTTC.

The chain links TRBV5-6 to TRBJ1-2; 8 bases fit TRBD1. Per the germline V gene, CDR1 is SGHDT and CDR2 is YYEEEE. Germline trimming cut 4 bases from V and 4 bases from J; bases unmatched to any gene: 9. The CDR3 is 15 residues long. As DNA, the CDR3 is TGTGCCAGCAGCCAAGAGGACAGGGCGGTCTATGGCTACACCTTC. The encoded protein is CASSQEDRAVYGYTF.

This CDR3 reads CASSLEAALNSPLHF. In nucleotides, the CDR3 is TGTGCCAGCAGTTTAGAGGCAGCCCTCAATTCACCCCTCCACTTT. V and J are TRBV27 and TRBJ1-6; D is uncertain. The V and J ends lost 2 bases and 7 bases respectively, with 12 bases between them. CDR1 is MNHEY, CDR2 SMNVEV, per germline (reference sequence). This CDR3 comprises 15 residues.

The chain employs TRBV28 and TRBJ1-4, with D hard to call. The CDR3 contains 18 residues. CDR1 and CDR2 (germline): MDHEN, SYDVKM. V dropped 2 bases and J dropped 0 bases, with 16 bases sitting between them. Here the CDR3 DNA reads TGTGCCAGCAGTTTAGACTATTCGGCAGACACAACTAATGAAAAACTGTTTTTT. Translating it yields CASSLDYSADTTNEKLFF.

The V and J genes are TRBV14 and TRBJ2-3, with 7 nucleotides matching TRBD2. Germline CDR1 and CDR2: SGHDN and FVKESK. With 1 base clipped from V and 4 bases from J, the junction kept 5 bases outside the gene matches. The CDR3 sequence is 15 residues long. The CDR3 here is CASSQVRGRADTQYF. In DNA form, the CDR3 reads TGTGCCAGCAGCCAAGTTCGAGGGAGGGCAGATACGCAGTATTTT.

V is TRBV30 and J is TRBJ1-1; 7 bases align to TRBD1. Germline loops: CDR1 GTSNPN, CDR2 SVGIG (reference sequence). The CDR3 is 16 amino acids. Trimming cost V 0 bases and J 6 bases; bases outside gene matches: 13. CDR3 nucleotides: TGTGCCTGGAGTGTACTAGGCACAGGGGCGAGTTCTGAAGCTTTCTTT. It specifies CAWSVLGTGASSEAFF.

The chain carries TRBV19 and TRBJ1-5, with TRBD1 matching over 8 bases. Germline V gene data show CDR1 as LNHDA and CDR2 as SQIVND (reference sequence). J lost 4 bases, V lost 11 bases, and 10 bases had no gene match. The length of the CDR3 is 14 residues. The chain's CDR3 is CASRQGASNQPQHF. CDR3 bases: TGTGCCTCCCGTCAGGGGGCATCAAATCAGCCCCAGCATTTT.

The chain has TRBV29-1 and TRBJ2-3; 9 bases map to TRBD2. J lost 1 base, V lost 1 base, and 0 bases had no gene match. The length of the CDR3 is 14 residues. Germline CDR1 is SQVTM and CDR2 is ANQGSEA. For the CDR3, the DNA is TGCAGCGTTGAAGTAGCGGGAGGCACAGATACGCAGTATTTT. This codes for CSVEVAGGTDTQYF.

This clone was recorded a few times. The genes are TRBV5-1 and TRBJ2-1; 13 nucleotides agree with TRBD2. Germline CDR1 SGHRS, CDR2 YFSETQ. After removal of 4 bases from V and 7 bases from J, the junction contained 5 bases not matched to a gene. The CDR3 runs 15 residues. The CDR3 reads CASSPGLAGVNEQFF. CDR3 in DNA: TGCGCCAGCAGCCCAGGACTAGCGGGAGTTAATGAGCAGTTCTTC.

This clone was seen once. The V and J genes are TRBV11-2 and TRBJ2-2; D may be TRBD2 (6 bases). V was pared by 5 bases and J by 3 bases, with 13 bases between. In germline, CDR1 is SGHAT, CDR2 FQNNGV. The CDR3 consists of 15 residues. The CDR3 region is CASSPPGRDTGELFF. CDR3 DNA: TGTGCCAGCAGCCCGCCCGGGAGAGACACCGGGGAGCTGTTTTTT.

This clone appeared once. The V and J genes are TRBV4-2 and TRBJ2-3; D possibly corresponds to TRBD1 (5 bases). The CDR3 length is 18 residues. V lost 4 bases and J lost 1, with 21 bases in between. The germline V gene encodes CDR1 LGHNA and CDR2 YNFKEQ. The CDR3 DNA reads as TGTGCCAGCAGCCGCCAAGGGTACTTAGGGGCGGGCACAGATACGCAGTATTTT. It codes for CASSRQGYLGAGTDTQYF.

The CDR3 DNA reads TGCAGCGTTCCGAACTCAATATCAGGGCAACAAGGCTACACCTTC. It translates to CSVPNSISGQQGYTF. This chain connects TRBV29-1 to TRBJ1-2, with D tentatively TRBD1 (5 bases). This CDR3 is built from 15 residues. From germline, CDR1 is SQVTM and CDR2 ANQGSEA. The V end lost 5 bases, the J end lost 8 bases, and 24 bases lay between the germline ends. Complete variable domain (other parts from reference TRBV29-1 and TRBJ1-2): SAVISQKPSRDICQRGTSLTIQCQVDSQVTMMFWYRQQPGQSLTLIATANQGSEATYESGFVIDKFPISRPNLTFSTLTVSNMSPEDSSIYLCSVPNSISGQQGYTFGSGTRLTVV.

The DNA of the CDR3 is TGCGCCAGCAGCCAAGGGACTCGACAGGCCCAAGACCTCTACGAGCAGTACTTC. This encodes CASSQGTRQAQDLYEQYF. The chain joins TRBV4-1 to TRBJ2-7, with a possible D match to TRBD1 (6 bases). Germline assignment: CDR1 MGHRA and CDR2 YSYEKL. The CDR3 length is 18 residues. Trimming left V 1 base short and J 3 bases short, with 22 bases between.

V and J are TRBV29-1 and TRBJ2-1; 11 bases map to TRBD2. Germline trimming cut 6 bases from V and 2 bases from J; bases unmatched to any gene: 12. The germline CDR1 and CDR2 sequences are SQVTM and ANQGSEA. The CDR3 spans 17 residues. The CDR3 loop is CSVLGKLAGDAYNEQFF. The CDR3 DNA is TGCAGCGTGCTCGGAAAACTAGCGGGGGATGCCTACAATGAGCAGTTCTTC.

The CDR3 loop is CAISERGQETQYF. DNA of the CDR3: TGTGCCATCAGTGAACGGGGCCAAGAGACCCAGTACTTC. The V and J genes are TRBV10-3 and TRBJ2-5, with a possible D match to TRBD2 (5 bases). The V gene lost 3 bases and the J gene lost 1 base, with 6 bases spanning the gap. This CDR3 region has 13 residues. CDR1 is ENHRY and CDR2 is SYGVKD in the germline V gene.

This clone was counted once. This rearrangement joins TRBV6-5 to TRBJ1-2; 7 bases are shared with TRBD1. The trim removed 3 bases at V and 4 bases at J, leaving 11 bases unmatched. Germline-derived CDR1 and CDR2 are MNHEY and SVGAGI. The CDR3 spans 16 residues. The CDR3 DNA is TGTGCCAGCAGTTATGAGAGGACAGGAAAAATCTATGGCTACACCTTC. Translated: CASSYERTGKIYGYTF.

The chain uses TRBV14 and TRBJ2-5, with 9 bases fitting TRBD2. After removal of 1 base from V and 7 bases from J, the junction contained 7 bases not matched to a gene. The CDR3 loop spans 15 amino acids. Germline CDR1 is SGHDN and CDR2 is FVKESK. The CDR3 DNA follows: TGTGCCAGCAGCCAAGGAGCGGGAGGTACGCGGACCCAGTACTTC. It is translated as CASSQGAGGTRTQYF.

Written as DNA, the CDR3 is TGTGCCAGCAGCGTAGATGGGACTACGTTTAATGAGCAGTTCTTC. It is translated as CASSVDGTTFNEQFF. This chain links TRBV9 with TRBJ2-1; 7 bases agree with TRBD2. The CDR3 spans 15 residues. Germline V gene data show CDR1 as SGDLS and CDR2 as YYNGEE. V trimming: 0 bases; J trimming: 7 bases; junction bases outside the gene matches: 7.

The CDR3 loop is CASSADGGSTDTQYF. The CDR3 coding sequence is TGTGCCAGCAGCGCAGACGGGGGGAGCACAGATACGCAGTATTTT. This chain connects TRBV7-7 to TRBJ2-3; 7 bases line up with TRBD2. Per germline, CDR1 SSHAT and CDR2 FNYEAQ (reference sequence). V lost 5 bases to trimming and J lost 0 bases; unmatched junction nucleotides: 5. This CDR3 spans 15 amino acids. Full variable domain (missing parts from reference TRBV7-7 and TRBJ2-3): GAGVSQSPRYKVTKRGQDVTLRCDPISSHATLYWYQQALGQGPEFLTYFNYEAQPDKSGLPSDRFSAERPEGSISTLTIQRTEQRDSAMYRCASSADGGSTDTQYFGPGTRLTVL.

This chain links TRBV30 with TRBJ1-1; D is possibly TRBD1 (5 bases). The CDR3 contains 15 residues. With 6 bases removed from V and 1 base from J, the gap between germline ends came to 18 bases. CDR1 GTSNPN and CDR2 SVGIG come from the germline V gene (reference sequence). CDR3: CACSSGESRNTEAFF. The CDR3 coding sequence is TGTGCCTGCTCCTCGGGGGAAAGCCGGAACACTGAAGCTTTCTTT.

Here the CDR3 reads CAWATVYEQYF. In DNA form, the CDR3 reads TGTGCCTGGGCGACAGTCTACGAGCAGTACTTC. The gene calls are TRBV30 and TRBJ2-7, with D possibly TRBD1 on 5 matching bases. CDR3 size: 11 residues. From germline, CDR1 is GTSNPN and CDR2 SVGIG (reference sequence). V dropped 5 bases and J dropped 3 bases, with 8 bases sitting between them.

The CDR3 DNA sequence: TGTGCCAGCAGCCCGGCAGCGTTCGCGAACACCGGGGAGCTGTTTTTT. This encodes CASSPAAFANTGELFF. This chain joins TRBV7-8 and TRBJ2-2; D is unclear. The CDR3 has 16 amino acids. V gave up 5 bases and J gave up 0 bases, with 13 bases separating them. Germline V gene lookup returns CDR1 SGHVS and CDR2 FQNEAQ.

The CDR3 region is CASSVRALHGYTF. In nucleotides, the CDR3 is TGTGCCAGCAGTGTGAGGGCCCTACATGGCTACACCTTC. The chain has TRBV2 and TRBJ1-2; D gene ambiguous. V was trimmed by 4 bases and J by 6 bases, leaving 12 bases between them. The CDR3 length is 13 residues. The germline V gene encodes CDR1 SNHLY and CDR2 FYNNEI. Full variable domain (remainder filled in from reference TRBV2 and TRBJ1-2): EPEVTQTPSHQVTQMGQEVILRCVPISNHLYFYWYRQILGQKVEFLVSFYNNEISEKSEIFDDQFSVERPDGSNFTLKIRSTKLEDSAMYFCASSVRALHGYTFGSGTRLTVV.

This chain joins TRBV7-6 and TRBJ1-2; possibly TRBD1 for D (5 bases). Trimming left V 5 bases short and J 6 bases short, with 13 bases between. The CDR3 is 13 amino acids. Germline V gene data show CDR1 as SGHVS and CDR2 as FNYEAQ. The CDR3 sequence is CASSVRGENGYTF. Written as DNA, the CDR3 is TGTGCCAGCAGCGTCCGGGGGGAAAATGGCTACACCTTC.

This clone was seen more than once but under ten times. V is TRBV6-4 and J is TRBJ2-3, with 7 bases fitting TRBD2. Germline V gives CDR1 MRHNA, CDR2 SNTAGT. V lost 2 bases, J lost 1 base, and 0 bases stayed unmatched. CDR3 length equals 14 residues. The CDR3 here is CASSDSGGTDTQYF. The CDR3 bases are TGTGCCAGCAGTGACAGCGGGGGCACAGATACGCAGTATTTT.

The chain uses TRBV6-5 and TRBJ2-5; D may be TRBD1 (6 bases). V gave up 8 bases and J gave up 5 bases, with 9 bases separating them. The CDR3 is 11 residues long. Germline V gene lookup returns CDR1 MNHEY and CDR2 SVGAGI. CDR3 bases: TGTGCCAGCGGGGGCTGGGAGACCCAGTACTTC. Translation gives CASGGWETQYF.

This clone showed up just a few times. The chain has TRBV7-9 and TRBJ2-1, with 9 bases lining up with TRBD1. The CDR3 contains 14 residues. The germline CDR1 and CDR2 sequences are SEHNR and FQNEAQ (reference sequence). V shed 6 bases, J shed 5 bases, and the junction held 5 bases outside the gene matches. The CDR3 region has the DNA TGTGCCAGCAGATATTACAGGGGGCACAATGAGCAGTTCTTC. Encoded protein: CASRYYRGHNEQFF.